This is a list of T cell receptor beta chains from one sample in a study of OX40 agonist ivuxolimab in advanced cancers. Assay: immunoSEQ multiplex PCR; the TCRdb copy retains only in-frame clones and omits some. Found here are tens of thousands of clones, about 86% of them singletons; the top ten hold approximately 7%. Sequences were derived from CD4+ or CD8+ T cells sorted from blood, sampled in a trial of the OX40 agonist ivuxolimab. The source is an adult with an advanced solid tumor such as melanoma, head and neck, liver or kidney cancer. Each CDR3 is given with its conserved first and last residue. The order of the fields is D gene, J gene, V gene, clone size, CDR3 protein, CDR3 DNA. The D gene is left open where the match is weak. Rows give clone size only sometimes, using once, few, many, or a class for an expanded clone.

d_call: -; j_call: TRBJ2-5; v_call: TRBV19; clone_size: -; cdr3_aa: CASSNRVVQETQYF; cdr3_nt: TGTGCCAGTAGCAACAGGGTGGTCCAAGAGACCCAGTACTTC
d_call: TRBD1; j_call: TRBJ1-2; v_call: TRBV5-4; clone_size: -; cdr3_aa: CASSLGRGQGDHGYTF; cdr3_nt: TGTGCCAGCAGCTTGGGAAGGGGACAGGGCGATCATGGCTACACCTTC
d_call: TRBD2; j_call: TRBJ2-4; v_call: TRBV7-9; clone_size: -; cdr3_aa: CASSLASSGNIQYF; cdr3_nt: TGTGCCAGCAGCTTAGCATCTAGCGGAAACATTCAGTACTTC
d_call: -; j_call: TRBJ1-1; v_call: TRBV29-1; clone_size: -; cdr3_aa: CSVTRQRAGALNTEAFF; cdr3_nt: TGCAGCGTTACGAGACAAAGGGCAGGGGCGTTGAACACTGAAGCTTTCTTT
d_call: -; j_call: TRBJ1-3; v_call: TRBV7-9; clone_size: -; cdr3_aa: CASSLFGDPNTIYF; cdr3_nt: TGTGCCAGCAGCTTATTCGGTGATCCAAACACCATATATTTT
d_call: -; j_call: TRBJ2-1; v_call: TRBV6-6; clone_size: -; cdr3_aa: CASSPPGQSYNEQFF; cdr3_nt: TGTGCCAGCAGCCCCCCGGGGCAGTCCTACAATGAGCAGTTCTTC
d_call: TRBD2; j_call: TRBJ2-2; v_call: TRBV7-8; clone_size: -; cdr3_aa: CASSSRLAGATGELFF; cdr3_nt: TGTGCCAGCAGCTCGAGACTAGCGGGGGCGACCGGGGAGCTGTTTTTT
d_call: TRBD1; j_call: TRBJ2-5; v_call: TRBV7-9; clone_size: -; cdr3_aa: CASRTNAGTGGHQETQYF; cdr3_nt: TGTGCCAGCAGAACGAACGCCGGGACAGGAGGGCACCAAGAGACCCAGTACTTC
d_call: -; j_call: TRBJ1-1; v_call: TRBV4-1; clone_size: -; cdr3_aa: CASSQQSGSSEAFF; cdr3_nt: TGCGCCAGCAGCCAGCAGTCGGGGAGCTCTGAAGCTTTCTTT
d_call: TRBD1; j_call: TRBJ1-1; v_call: TRBV7-2; clone_size: -; cdr3_aa: CASSLQGALTEAFF; cdr3_nt: TGTGCCAGCAGCTTACAGGGGGCGCTCACTGAAGCTTTCTTT
d_call: -; j_call: TRBJ1-1; v_call: TRBV4-1; clone_size: -; cdr3_aa: CASSQDRGPDTEAFF; cdr3_nt: TGCGCCAGCAGCCAAGATCGTGGCCCGGACACTGAAGCTTTCTTT
d_call: -; j_call: TRBJ1-3; v_call: TRBV19; clone_size: -; cdr3_aa: CASIGGASPSSGNTIYF; cdr3_nt: TGTGCCAGTATTGGGGGCGCCTCTCCTTCCTCTGGAAACACCATATATTTT
d_call: TRBD2; j_call: TRBJ2-5; v_call: TRBV5-6; clone_size: few; cdr3_aa: CASSLGVAGLIRETQYF; cdr3_nt: TGTGCCAGCAGCTTGGGAGTAGCGGGGCTTATTCGAGAGACCCAGTACTTC
d_call: -; j_call: TRBJ1-6; v_call: TRBV6-5; clone_size: few; cdr3_aa: CASKEQGTPLHF; cdr3_nt: TGTGCCAGCAAGGAACAGGGAACACCCCTCCACTTT
d_call: -; j_call: TRBJ2-1; v_call: TRBV7-2; clone_size: -; cdr3_aa: CASSLSAGHSYNEQFF; cdr3_nt: TGTGCCAGCAGCTTGTCGGCGGGCCACTCCTACAATGAGCAGTTCTTC
d_call: TRBD1; j_call: TRBJ1-5; v_call: TRBV18; clone_size: -; cdr3_aa: CASSPLGQGGQPQHF; cdr3_nt: TGTGCCAGCTCACCTTTAGGACAGGGAGGTCAGCCCCAGCATTTT
d_call: -; j_call: TRBJ1-2; v_call: TRBV4-1; clone_size: -; cdr3_aa: CASSQRVLQGNYGYTF; cdr3_nt: TGCGCCAGCAGCCAGAGAGTTTTACAGGGTAACTATGGCTACACCTTC
d_call: TRBD2; j_call: TRBJ2-1; v_call: TRBV27; clone_size: -; cdr3_aa: CASRPGGLAGGLHDEQFF; cdr3_nt: TGTGCCAGCAGACCCGGAGGACTAGCGGGAGGACTACATGATGAGCAGTTCTTC
d_call: TRBD1; j_call: TRBJ1-1; v_call: TRBV29-1; clone_size: -; cdr3_aa: CSVNRDRVTEAFF; cdr3_nt: TGCAGCGTTAACCGGGACAGGGTCACTGAAGCTTTCTTT
d_call: -; j_call: TRBJ2-4; v_call: TRBV15; clone_size: once; cdr3_aa: CATSQASLAKNIQYF; cdr3_nt: TGTGCCACCAGCCAAGCTTCGCTAGCCAAAAACATTCAGTACTTC
d_call: -; j_call: TRBJ1-2; v_call: TRBV6-4; clone_size: -; cdr3_aa: CASSPNYGYTF; cdr3_nt: TGTGCCAGCAGCCCTAACTATGGCTACACCTTC
d_call: TRBD2; j_call: TRBJ2-2; v_call: TRBV28; clone_size: -; cdr3_aa: CASSVMSFGTRSTGELFF; cdr3_nt: TGTGCCAGCAGTGTAATGTCTTTCGGGACTAGATCCACCGGGGAGCTGTTTTTT
d_call: -; j_call: TRBJ2-7; v_call: TRBV28; clone_size: -; cdr3_aa: CASRTRANSYEQYF; cdr3_nt: TGTGCCAGCCGGACCCGGGCCAATTCCTACGAGCAGTACTTC
d_call: -; j_call: TRBJ1-5; v_call: TRBV15; clone_size: -; cdr3_aa: CATSRVDSGYQPQHF; cdr3_nt: TGTGCCACCAGCAGAGTCGATTCAGGGTATCAGCCCCAGCATTTT